These 19 T cell receptor beta chains originate from one sample sequenced in a study of CD8 T cells in ankylosing spondylitis. No cognate antigen is known for these TCRs. Study-wide results and limits: Seemingly characteristic of ankylosing spondylitis blood was a TCR beta motif consisting of about 8 highly homologous variants.

In TCRdb, the 5' RACE reads were re-called with MiXCR into one record per CDR3 protein. The profile shows approximately 540,000 distinct CDR3 sequences, roughly 13% of them singletons. Sequenced input: blood, either unsorted or a sorted T cell fraction (not recorded which). These receptors were obtained from a male donor with ankylosing spondylitis.

The rearrangement links TRBV7-6 to TRBJ1-3; D unclear. CDR3 length equals 14 residues. The germline V gene encodes CDR1 SGHVS and CDR2 FNYEAQ. V gave up 0 bases and J gave up 8 bases, with 11 bases separating them. The CDR3 loop is CASSLAPGVDTIYF. CDR3 nucleotide sequence: TGTGCCAGCAGCTTAGCGCCCGGGGTGGACACCATATATTTT.

As to this clonotype: One end of the junction does not line up with germline, which may come from a read error. The chain uses TRBV13 and TRBJ2-1; TRBD2 matches 7 bases. This CDR3 has 16 residues. Per germline, CDR1 PRHDT and CDR2 FYEKMQ (reference sequence). The CDR3 region has the DNA TGTGCCAGCAACTTAGGAGGCCTCGGGGGGAACAATGAGCAGTTCTTC. It yields the protein CASNLGGLGGNNEQFF.

The CDR3 here is CAPGEADGTDTQYF. In nucleotides, the CDR3 is TGTGCCCCGGGGGAGGCAGATGGAACAGATACGCAGTATTTT. The gene calls are TRBV7-9 and TRBJ2-3; TRBD2 is a possible D gene (6 bases). V lost 11 bases to trimming and J lost 3 bases, with 18 bases between them. The CDR3 runs to 14 residues. Germline CDR1 is SEHNR and CDR2 is FQNEAQ (reference sequence). The entire variable domain, with the rest obtained from reference TRBV7-9 and TRBJ2-3, is as follows: DTGVSQNPRHKITKRGQNVTFRCDPISEHNRLYWYRQTLGQGPEFLTYFQNEAQLEKSRLLSDRFSAERPKGSFSTLEIQRTEQGDSAMYLCAPGEADGTDTQYFGPGTRLTVL.

In its sample, this clonotype was seen many times. The chain combines TRBV24-1 with TRBJ2-5, with D possibly being TRBD1 (5 bases). V lost 3 bases and J 3 bases, leaving 10 bases between the germline ends. The germline CDR1 and CDR2 sequences are KGHDR and SFDVKD. This CDR3 has 14 amino acids. CDR3 in DNA: TGTGCCACCAGTGATAGGGGTGGAAAAGAGACCCAGTACTTC. The encoded protein is CATSDRGGKETQYF.

The V gene is TRBV24-1, the J gene TRBJ2-3, with 12 bases that match TRBD2. The junction had 1 base not matched to a gene; V was cut back by 7 bases and J by 3 bases. This CDR3 spans 14 amino acids. The germline V gene encodes CDR1 KGHDR and CDR2 SFDVKD. In nucleotides, the CDR3 is TGTGCCACCAGGACTAGCGGGAGAACAGATACGCAGTATTTT. The encoded protein is CATRTSGRTDTQYF.

The gene calls are TRBV4-2 and TRBJ2-5; 12 bases align to TRBD1. CDR3 length equals 16 residues. The V segment lost 4 bases and the J segment 5 bases; nucleotides outside the gene matches: 8. The germline CDR1 and CDR2 sequences are LGHNA and YNFKEQ. This CDR3 is CASSLQPGQGAETQYF. CDR3 sequence (DNA): TGTGCCAGCAGCCTCCAACCGGGACAGGGGGCTGAGACCCAGTACTTC.

This clonotype showed up many times. This sequence joins TRBV5-1 and TRBJ1-4; a weak D match, TRBD1 (5 bases). Between the trimmed V and J ends, which lost 0 bases and 5 bases, there was a span of 11 bases. There are 15 residues in the CDR3. The germline V gene has CDR1 SGHRS and CDR2 YFSETQ. Written as DNA, the CDR3 is TGCGCCAGCAGCTTGGAGTCAGGGACGAATGAAAAACTGTTTTTT. It translates to CASSLESGTNEKLFF.

This clonotype was counted a few times. The rearrangement joins TRBV20-1 to TRBJ2-4; D is perhaps TRBD1 or TRBD2 (5 bases each). The V and J ends lost 4 bases and 2 bases respectively, with 12 bases between them. CDR1 and CDR2 (germline): DFQATT, SNEGSKA (reference sequence). This CDR3 is 14 amino acids long. Here the CDR3 reads CSATSGTTKNIQYF. The DNA for the CDR3 is TGCAGTGCTACTTCCGGGACCACCAAAAACATTCAGTACTTC.

This rearrangement joins TRBV7-2 to TRBJ2-7, with D perhaps matching TRBD1 (5 bases). The CDR3 length is 13 residues. Deletions cut 1 base from V and 4 bases from J, with 8 bases between. Looked up from germline, CDR1 is SGHTA and CDR2 is FQGNSA. The CDR3 spells CASSLGAGYEQYV. CDR3 DNA: TGTGCCAGCAGCTTAGGGGCAGGGTACGAGCAGTACGTC.

The chain is built from TRBV5-1 and TRBJ2-3, with TRBD2 matching over 9 bases. Germline CDR1 reads SGHRS; CDR2 reads YFSETQ. The CDR3 runs to 15 residues. The ends lost 3 bases at V and 3 bases at J; junction bases unmatched: 5. The CDR3: CASSSGTSRTDTQYF. The DNA of the CDR3 is TGCGCCAGCAGCTCCGGGACTAGCAGAACAGATACGCAGTATTTT.

As regards this clonotype: A read error may explain this, as a much larger clone is one base away. The chain couples TRBV7-2 to TRBJ2-1; D gene uncertain. The J call is uncertain, as TRBJ2-7 better fits the DNA end. In germline, CDR1 is SGHTA, CDR2 FQGNSA. The CDR3 is made up of 11 amino acids. This chain's CDR3 is CASTLQNEQYF. CDR3 nucleotides: TGTGCCAGCACCCTCCAAAATGAGCAGTACTTC.

This clonotype was counted many times. The chain recombines TRBV27 with TRBJ2-2; TRBD1 or TRBD2 may be the D gene (5 bases each). The V end lost 1 base, the J end lost 2 bases, and 11 bases lay between the germline ends. The germline V gene encodes CDR1 MNHEY and CDR2 SMNVEV (reference sequence). The CDR3 has 16 residues. The CDR3 sequence is CASSLLGRLNTGELFF. CDR3 sequence (DNA): TGTGCCAGCAGTTTATTGGGACGACTAAACACCGGGGAGCTGTTTTTT.

Only a few counts were recorded for this clonotype. V usage is TRBV20-1 and J usage is TRBJ2-1, with 10 bases fitting TRBD1. Germline lookup yields CDR1 DFQATT and CDR2 SNEGSKA (reference sequence). The CDR3 runs to 14 residues. V dropped 3 bases and J dropped 7; count of bases not matched to a gene: 6. The CDR3 DNA is TGCAGTGCTAGGGGGAGGACAGGGGGAAATGAGCAGTTCTTC. Residues: CSARGRTGGNEQFF.

This clonotype was counted between two and nine times. The V gene is TRBV7-9, the J gene TRBJ1-2; 7 nucleotides align to TRBD1. The CDR3 is 16 amino acids. Trimming cost V 2 bases and J 8 bases; bases outside gene matches: 14. Per the germline V gene, CDR1 is SEHNR and CDR2 is FQNEAQ (reference sequence). CDR3: CASSLPTQTGAEGYTF. CDR3 nucleotide sequence: TGTGCCAGCAGCTTACCGACCCAAACAGGGGCGGAAGGCTACACCTTC.

The CDR3 DNA reads TGTGCCAGCAGCTTAGAACTTGTAACATCCGAAGGCGATACGCAGTATTTT. This translates into CASSLELVTSEGDTQYF. The V call is TRBV7-6, the J call TRBJ2-3; D unclear. Germline values: CDR1 SGHVS, CDR2 FNYEAQ. CDR3 length: 17 residues. With 1 base removed from V and 6 bases from J, the gap between germline ends came to 20 bases.

J is TRBJ2-3 and V is TRBV6-1; 11 bases map to TRBD2. Germline assignment: CDR1 MNHNS and CDR2 SASEGT. The CDR3 has 15 residues. After removal of 4 bases from V and 2 bases from J, the junction contained 2 bases not matched to a gene. The chain's CDR3 is CASSAGLAATDTQYF. The CDR3 bases are TGTGCCAGCAGTGCGGGACTAGCGGCCACAGATACGCAGTATTTT.

The V gene is TRBV15, the J gene TRBJ1-1; 11 bases are shared with TRBD1. The germline V gene encodes CDR1 LNHNV and CDR2 YYDKDF (reference sequence). Germline trimming cut 1 base from V and 6 bases from J; bases unmatched to any gene: 7. The CDR3 is 16 residues long. CDR3 sequence (DNA): TGTGCCACCAGCAGAGGTTGGACAGGGGGCGCCGCTGAAGCTTTCTTT. Translation: CATSRGWTGGAAEAFF. The variable domain in full, with the rest retrieved from reference TRBV15 and TRBJ1-1, is DAMVIQNPRYQVTQFGKPVTLSCSQTLNHNVMYWYQQKSSQAPKLLFHYYDKDFNNEADTPDNFQSRRPNTSFCFLDIRSPGLGDTAMYLCATSRGWTGGAAEAFFGQGTRLTVV.

In this sample, this clonotype turned up a few times. The chain uses TRBV29-1 and TRBJ2-5; TRBD2 is a possible D gene (7 bases). CDR3 size: 13 residues. CDR1 and CDR2 from the germline V gene are SQVTM and ANQGSEA. The V end was cut by 3 bases, the J end by 5 bases, with 13 bases between. CDR3 nucleotides: TGCAGCGTTGAGGGGGGGGGGCGTGAGACCCAGTACTTC. This encodes CSVEGGGRETQYF. The whole variable domain, remainder taken from reference TRBV29-1 and TRBJ2-5, is SAVISQKPSRDICQRGTSLTIQCQVDSQVTMMFWYRQQPGQSLTLIATANQGSEATYESGFVIDKFPISRPNLTFSTLTVSNMSPEDSSIYLCSVEGGGRETQYFGPGTRLLVL.

This clonotype was seen ten or more times. In DNA, the CDR3 is TGTGCCAGCAGCTTAGGCCGGGACTCCCGAGTGGAGCAGTTCTTC. Protein sequence: CASSLGRDSRVEQFF. The chain couples TRBV7-9 to TRBJ2-1; a possible D gene is TRBD2 (6 bases). CDR3 length: 15 residues. The germline V gene has CDR1 SEHNR and CDR2 FQNEAQ (reference sequence). The ends were cut back, 1 base at V and 10 bases at J, with 17 bases in the middle.